The 27 T cell receptor beta chains listed next were all sequenced from one sample in a study of cytomegalovirus exposure and HLA in healthy donors. Primers for the PCR totalled 60 Vbeta and 13 Jbeta. Method: immunoSEQ multiplex PCR; TCRdb's copy keeps in-frame clones and lacks some. The sample lists about 110,000 clones, roughly 67% occurring once. The material sequenced was PBMCs. Source of these receptors: a man aged 18 to 30 in good health and CMV-seropositive.

This CDR3 is CASSGQGTASRQQYF. The CDR3 DNA is TGTGCCAGCAGCGGACAGGGGACAGCCTCTAGGCAGCAGTACTTC. The chain carries TRBV7-9 and TRBJ2-7, with 9 bases fitting TRBD1. J gave up 8 bases and V 5 bases, and 13 bases lay outside the gene matches. The CDR3 extends over 15 amino acids. Germline lookup yields CDR1 SEHNR and CDR2 FQNEAQ (reference sequence).

The chain joins TRBV29-1 to TRBJ2-3; 8 positions match TRBD1. V shed 7 bases, J shed 6 bases, and the junction held 6 bases outside the gene matches. Germline values: CDR1 SQVTM, CDR2 ANQGSEA. There are 12 residues in the CDR3. The CDR3 is CSALQGADTQYF. The CDR3 DNA is TGCAGCGCCCTCCAGGGGGCCGATACGCAGTATTTT.

About this clone: An end of the junction differs from the germline gene, which may be a read error. Other nucleotide sequences from this sample produce the same CDR3. The V gene is TRBV5-1, the J gene TRBJ1-1, with a weak D call TRBD1 (5 bases). The germline V gene encodes CDR1 SGHRS and CDR2 YFSETQ. This CDR3 comprises 15 residues. The CDR3 DNA is TGCGCCAGCAGCTTGTCCTATCAGGGAAACACTGAAGCCTTCTTT. This encodes CASSLSYQGNTEAFF. Variable domain in full (rest from reference TRBV5-1 and TRBJ1-1): KAGVTQTPRYLIKTRGQQVTLSCSPISGHRSVSWYQQTPGQGLQFLFEYFSETQRNKGNFPGRFSGRQFSNSRSEMNVSTLELGDSALYLCASSLSYQGNTEAFFGQGTRLTVV.

This clone has more than one count but fewer than ten. The chain joins TRBV29-1 to TRBJ2-2; perhaps TRBD2 as D (7 bases). The CDR3 has 11 amino acids. Germline CDR1 SQVTM, CDR2 ANQGSEA. The ends were cut back, 7 bases at V and 8 bases at J, with 11 bases in the middle. DNA for the CDR3: TGCAGCGGGGGGGGCGCGGGGGAGCTGTTTTTT. This translates into CSGGGAGELFF.

There are a few counts of this clone. The chain recombines TRBV27 with TRBJ2-7, with D tentatively TRBD1 (5 bases). Trimming removed 7 bases from V and 7 bases from J, with 23 bases in between. Germline values: CDR1 MNHEY, CDR2 SMNVEV (reference sequence). This CDR3 contains 15 residues. CDR3 nucleotides: TGTGCCAGCAAAATTGGGTGGGGCGATGCTCGGGAGCAGTACTTC. Protein: CASKIGWGDAREQYF.

The CDR3 sequence: CASSLDYRQGLAGNTIYF. DNA for the CDR3: TGTGCCAGCAGCTTAGATTACCGCCAGGGGTTAGCTGGAAACACCATATATTTT. J is TRBJ1-3 and V is TRBV11-2; TRBD1 is a possible D gene (6 bases). CDR3 length: 18 residues. V was shortened by 0 bases and J by 2 bases, with 17 bases between the two germline ends. Germline-derived CDR1 and CDR2 are SGHAT and FQNNGV.

This chain connects TRBV6-5 to TRBJ1-2; D remains unclear. CDR3 size: 14 residues. CDR1 is MNHEY and CDR2 is SVGAGI in the germline V gene. The ends were cut back, 0 bases at V and 4 bases at J, with 9 bases in the middle. CDR3 residues: CASSYSGESYGYTF. For the CDR3, the DNA is TGTGCCAGCAGTTACTCCGGTGAATCCTATGGCTACACCTTC.

This clone was seen many times. CDR3 sequence reads: CASGQSSYEQYF. In DNA form, the CDR3 reads TGTGCCAGCGGACAAAGCTCCTACGAGCAGTACTTC. The V call is TRBV6-5, the J call TRBJ2-7; D is perhaps TRBD1 (5 bases). Deletions cut 8 bases from V and 0 bases from J, with 8 bases between. This CDR3 has 12 amino acids. Germline V gene data show CDR1 as MNHEY and CDR2 as SVGAGI.

This clone was detected only a few times. The CDR3 is CASSFGSEREQYV. The CDR3 coding sequence is TGTGCCAGCAGCTTCGGCAGTGAAAGGGAGCAGTACGTC. The rearrangement uses TRBV7-2 and TRBJ2-7, with D unresolved. This CDR3 is 13 amino acids long. Germline CDR1 and CDR2: SGHTA and FQGNSA. V was cut by 3 bases and J by 7 bases, with 13 bases left in between.

This chain uses TRBV7-6 with TRBJ2-7, with D uncertain. The CDR3 is 12 amino acids. Germline-derived CDR1 and CDR2 are SGHVS and FNYEAQ. V lost 5 bases to trimming and J lost 0 bases, with 5 bases between them. The CDR3 reads CASSPSSYEQYF. The CDR3 DNA sequence: TGTGCCAGCAGCCCGAGCTCCTACGAGCAGTACTTC.

The chain recombines TRBV4-1 with TRBJ2-5; 9 bases are a match to TRBD1. The germline V gene encodes CDR1 MGHRA and CDR2 YSYEKL. The ends lost 4 bases at V and 8 bases at J; junction bases unmatched: 32. The CDR3 runs 22 residues. As DNA, the CDR3 is TGCGCCAGCAGCCCCGGGACAGGGATCCGCGGGGGTGGGGGATCCGCGACAAGAACCCAGTACTTC. Translation gives CASSPGTGIRGGGGSATRTQYF.

The rearrangement links TRBV5-1 to TRBJ1-2, with D unresolved. The CDR3 totals 15 residues. The ends were cut back, 4 bases at V and 4 bases at J, with 17 bases in the middle. Germline CDR1 and CDR2: SGHRS and YFSETQ. The CDR3 DNA reads as TGCGCCAGCAGCCACGGGGTTCCAAGCAGCTATGGCTACACCTTC. Translation gives CASSHGVPSSYGYTF.

The rearrangement links TRBV27 to TRBJ2-1; TRBD2 agrees at 9 bases. The CDR3 spans 21 residues. The J segment lost 0 bases and the V segment lost 6 bases, leaving 21 bases of the junction unmatched. Germline V gene data show CDR1 as MNHEY and CDR2 as SMNVEV (reference sequence). CDR3 region: CASRPISVGGGVISSYNEQFF. The CDR3 DNA follows: TGTGCCAGCAGACCGATTTCCGTGGGCGGGGGGGTGATCAGCTCCTACAATGAGCAGTTCTTC.

V and J are TRBV29-1 and TRBJ2-2, with D maybe TRBD1 (6 bases). CDR1 SQVTM and CDR2 ANQGSEA come from the germline V gene. The ends were cut back, 6 bases at V and 7 bases at J, with 18 bases in the middle. The CDR3 contains 14 residues. DNA for the CDR3: TGCAGCGTCCAAACAGGGAGTTTCGACGGGGAGCTGTTTTTT. Protein product: CSVQTGSFDGELFF.

V and J are TRBV29-1 and TRBJ1-2; 7 bases line up with TRBD1. J lost 2 bases, V lost 6 bases, and 3 bases had no gene match. The CDR3 is made up of 12 amino acids. In germline, CDR1 is SQVTM, CDR2 ANQGSEA. The CDR3 DNA reads TGCAGCGTGATACAGGGGAACTATGGCTACACCTTC. It translates to CSVIQGNYGYTF.

The chain uses TRBV10-3 and TRBJ1-4, with D perhaps TRBD1 (6 bases). V lost 3 bases and J 7 bases, leaving 15 bases between the germline ends. Per the germline V gene, CDR1 is ENHRY and CDR2 is SYGVKD. This CDR3 is built from 15 residues. DNA of the CDR3: TGTGCCATCAGTGATCAGGGCAGGGGTTCTGAAAAACTGTTTTTT. Translated, it gives CAISDQGRGSEKLFF.

This clone appeared a few times. The V gene is TRBV7-6, the J gene TRBJ1-1; D is perhaps TRBD1 (5 bases). V was trimmed by 2 bases and J by 6 bases, leaving 16 bases between them. CDR1 and CDR2 (germline): SGHVS, FNYEAQ. The CDR3 spans 15 residues. As DNA, the CDR3 is TGTGCCAGCAGCTTATGGAAAGGGGAAGGCGCTGAAGCTTTCTTT. Its translation: CASSLWKGEGAEAFF. Full variable domain (rest looked up from reference TRBV7-6 and TRBJ1-1): GAGVSQSPRYKVTKRGQDVALRCDPISGHVSLYWYRQALGQGPEFLTYFNYEAQQDKSGLPNDRFSAERPEGSISTLTIQRTEQRDSAMYRCASSLWKGEGAEAFFGQGTRLTVV.

The chain links TRBV28 to TRBJ1-5, with a possible D match to TRBD1 (5 bases). V was pared by 6 bases and J by 2 bases, with 11 bases between. Germline assignment: CDR1 MDHEN and CDR2 SYDVKM. CDR3 size: 14 residues. For the CDR3, the DNA is TGTGCCAGCAGGGGGGAGGGCGGCAATCAGCCCCAGCATTTT. Protein: CASRGEGGNQPQHF.

This chain uses TRBV28 with TRBJ1-5; 9 positions agree with TRBD1. Trimming at V came to 0 bases and at J to 6 bases, leaving 12 bases not matched to a gene. CDR1 and CDR2 from the germline V gene are MDHEN and SYDVKM. The CDR3 has 18 amino acids. The CDR3 DNA is TGTGCCAGCAGTTTATGGGCTCTCGGGACAGGGTTCGGTCAGCCCCAGCATTTT. Amino acids: CASSLWALGTGFGQPQHF.

The V and J genes are TRBV21-1 and TRBJ2-7; the table calls TRBD1, which could not be checked here. TRBV21-1 is described as a pseudogene. The CDR3 covers 12 residues. DNA of the CDR3: TGTGCCAGCCTCAGGGTTAGGTACGAGCAGTACGTC. It is translated as CASLRVRYEQYV.

The chain joins TRBV6-1 to TRBJ1-5, with 9 nucleotides matching TRBD1. CDR1 and CDR2 from the germline V gene are MNHNS and SASEGT. J gave up 3 bases and V 7 bases, and 7 bases lay outside the gene matches. The CDR3 has 15 residues. The CDR3 loop is CASITGQGLNQPQHF. In nucleotides, the CDR3 is TGTGCCAGCATAACGGGACAGGGCCTCAATCAGCCCCAGCATTTT.

This clone was counted between two and nine times. The chain uses TRBV7-3 and TRBJ2-1; maybe TRBD2 (5 bases). Trimming left V 4 bases short and J 10 bases short, with 8 bases between. This CDR3 spans 11 amino acids. Germline V gene lookup returns CDR1 SGHTA and CDR2 FQGTGA. In DNA form, the CDR3 reads TGTGCCAGCAGCTCGGGGATCGAGCAGTTCTTC. This translates into CASSSGIEQFF. The full variable domain, its missing parts supplied by reference TRBV7-3 and TRBJ2-1, is GAGVSQTPSNKVTEKGKYVELRCDPISGHTALYWYRQSLGQGPEFLIYFQGTGAADDSGLPNDRFFAVRPEGSVSTLKIQRTERGDSAVYLCASSSGIEQFFGPGTRLTVL.

This chain connects TRBV11-3 to TRBJ1-1; 9 nucleotides align to TRBD1. Germline V gene lookup returns CDR1 SGHNT and CDR2 YENEEA. Germline trimming cut 5 bases from V and 6 bases from J; bases unmatched to any gene: 4. The CDR3 runs 13 residues. CDR3 nucleotide sequence: TGTGCCAGCAGCACTCGACAGGGGGCTGAAGCTTTCTTT. Translating gives CASSTRQGAEAFF.

The J gene is TRBJ2-7, the V gene TRBV28; D is perhaps TRBD2 (5 bases). V was cut by 3 bases and J by 3 bases, with 9 bases left in between. The CDR3 loop spans 13 amino acids. Germline CDR1 and CDR2: MDHEN and SYDVKM. The chain's CDR3 is CASSFAAGYEQYV. DNA of the CDR3: TGTGCCAGCAGTTTCGCCGCGGGCTACGAGCAGTACGTC.

The sample holds a few counts of this clone. This chain's CDR3 is CASSLMRGDNEQFF. The CDR3, as DNA: TGTGCCAGCTCCCTTATGCGGGGTGACAATGAGCAGTTCTTC. This chain links TRBV18 with TRBJ2-1; D is perhaps TRBD2 (6 bases). V was trimmed by 6 bases and J by 5 bases, leaving 14 bases between them. The CDR3 has 14 residues. Germline V CDR1 and CDR2: KGHSH, LQKENI. Filled out from reference TRBV18 and TRBJ2-1, the complete variable domain reads NAGVMQNPRHLVRRRGQEARLRCSPMKGHSHVYWYRQLPEEGLKFMVYLQKENIIDESGMPKERFSAEFPKEGPSILRIQQVVRGDSAAYFCASSLMRGDNEQFFGPGTRLTVL.

The V and J genes are TRBV2 and TRBJ2-1, with D possibly being TRBD1 (6 bases). The V gene lost 8 bases and the J gene lost 2 bases, with 16 bases spanning the gap. The CDR3 loop spans 15 amino acids. Germline values: CDR1 SNHLY, CDR2 FYNNEI. CDR3 in DNA: TGTGCCAGCTGTCGGACAGAGATTCCCTACAATGAGCAGTTCTTC. Translation gives CASCRTEIPYNEQFF.

This chain connects TRBV5-4 to TRBJ2-7; TRBD1 agrees at 8 bases. The CDR3 sequence is 13 residues long. Germline trimming cut 4 bases from V and 4 bases from J; bases unmatched to any gene: 4. Germline values: CDR1 SGHNT, CDR2 YYREEE (reference sequence). CDR3 sequence: CASSLDRVYEQYV. The DNA for the CDR3 is TGTGCCAGCAGCCTGGACAGGGTATACGAGCAGTACGTC.